The subject of this entry is one T cell receptor (beta chain). The data were obtained in a study of blood T cells in healthy people across ages. Alongside a J-beta primer mix, a sample-barcoded 5' primer served in a second PCR lasting roughly 6 to 12 cycles. TCRdb processed the 5' RACE reads anew with MiXCR; each CDR3 protein has one entry. Of under 750,000 distinct CDR3 sequences listed, around 50% are singletons. The germline CDR1 and CDR2 sequences are MNHNS and SASEGT. CDR3 length: 15 amino acids. Trimming at V came to 6 bases and at J to 2 bases, leaving 9 bases not matched to a gene. The receptor was derived from a man at least 80 years old in good health. This chain uses TRBV6-1 with TRBJ1-2, with 7 bases identical to TRBD1. Sequencing used blood. The CDR3 is CASRPGGQRNYGYTF. As DNA, the CDR3 is TGTGCCAGCAGGCCAGGGGGACAACGCAACTATGGCTACACCTTC.